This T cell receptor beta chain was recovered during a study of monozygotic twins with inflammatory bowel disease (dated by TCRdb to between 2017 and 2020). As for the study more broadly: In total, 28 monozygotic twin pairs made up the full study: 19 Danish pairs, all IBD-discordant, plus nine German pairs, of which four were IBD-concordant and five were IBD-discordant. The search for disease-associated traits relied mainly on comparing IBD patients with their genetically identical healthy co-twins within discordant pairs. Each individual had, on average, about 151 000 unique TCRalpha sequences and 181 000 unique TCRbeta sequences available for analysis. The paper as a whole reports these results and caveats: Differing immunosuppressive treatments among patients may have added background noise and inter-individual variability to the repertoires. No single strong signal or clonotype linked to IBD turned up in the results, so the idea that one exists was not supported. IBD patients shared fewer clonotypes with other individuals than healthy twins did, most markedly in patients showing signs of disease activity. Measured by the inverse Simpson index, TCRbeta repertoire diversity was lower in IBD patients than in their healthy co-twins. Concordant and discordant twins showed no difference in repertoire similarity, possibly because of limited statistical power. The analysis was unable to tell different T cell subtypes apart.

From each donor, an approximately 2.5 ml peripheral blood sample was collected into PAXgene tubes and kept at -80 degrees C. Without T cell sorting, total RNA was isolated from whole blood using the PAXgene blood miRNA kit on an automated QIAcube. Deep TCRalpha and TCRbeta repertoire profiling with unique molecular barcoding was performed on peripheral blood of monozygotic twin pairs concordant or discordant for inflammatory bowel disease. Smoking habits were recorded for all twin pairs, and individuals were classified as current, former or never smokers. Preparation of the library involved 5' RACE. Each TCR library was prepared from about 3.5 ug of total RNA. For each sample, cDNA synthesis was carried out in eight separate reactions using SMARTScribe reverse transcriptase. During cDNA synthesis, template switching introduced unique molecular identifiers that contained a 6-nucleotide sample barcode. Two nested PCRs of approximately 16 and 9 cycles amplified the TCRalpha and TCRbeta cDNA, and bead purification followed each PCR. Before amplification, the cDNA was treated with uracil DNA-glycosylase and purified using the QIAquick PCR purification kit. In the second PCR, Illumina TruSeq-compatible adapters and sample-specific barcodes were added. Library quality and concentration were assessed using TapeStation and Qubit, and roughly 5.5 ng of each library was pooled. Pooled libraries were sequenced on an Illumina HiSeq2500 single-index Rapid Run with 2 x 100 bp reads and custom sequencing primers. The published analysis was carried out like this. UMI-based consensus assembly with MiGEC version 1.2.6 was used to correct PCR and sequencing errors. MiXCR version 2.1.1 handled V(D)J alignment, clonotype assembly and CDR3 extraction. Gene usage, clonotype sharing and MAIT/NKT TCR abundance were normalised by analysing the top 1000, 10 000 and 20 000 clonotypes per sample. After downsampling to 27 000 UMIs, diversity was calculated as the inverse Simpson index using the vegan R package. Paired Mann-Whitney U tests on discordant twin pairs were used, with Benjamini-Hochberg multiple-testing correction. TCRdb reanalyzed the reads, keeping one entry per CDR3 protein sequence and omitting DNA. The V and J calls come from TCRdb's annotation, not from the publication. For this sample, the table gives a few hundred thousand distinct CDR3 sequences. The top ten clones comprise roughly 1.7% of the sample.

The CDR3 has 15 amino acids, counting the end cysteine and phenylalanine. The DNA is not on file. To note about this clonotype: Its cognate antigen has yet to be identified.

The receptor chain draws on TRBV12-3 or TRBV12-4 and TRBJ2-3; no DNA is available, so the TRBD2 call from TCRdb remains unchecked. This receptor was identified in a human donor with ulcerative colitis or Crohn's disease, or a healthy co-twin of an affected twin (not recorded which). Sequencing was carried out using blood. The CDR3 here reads CASLARLAGTDTQYF.